This TCR beta chain was observed in a study of vaccination and CD4 T cells after COVID-19. Study at large: SARS-CoV-2 positivity in convalescent patients was established by nasal swab PCR; eight or nine had mild and one severe disease.

The ends were cut back, 7 bases at V and 6 bases at J, with 11 bases in the middle. Germline V gene lookup returns CDR1 DFQATT and CDR2 SNEGSKA (reference sequence). This CDR3 comprises 11 residues. This clonotype was counted once. Its antigen is currently unknown. The Oncomine TCR Beta short-read assay sequenced DNA from cultured CD4+ T cells. It was cultured CD4+ T cells from which genomic DNA was extracted. TCRdb independently ran MiXCR on the PCR reads; one entry per CDR3 protein. Of approximately 8,200 distinct CDR3 sequences listed, less than 70% are singletons. Findings of the study overall: When vaccine-specific clones from convalescent patients were examined, 304 of 307 were spike mono-reactive.

Treatment given: approximately 9-day PBMC culture with coronavirus spike peptide pools or control peptides (ViraFEST assay). March to December 2020 was the span of positive PCR dates, which predated US Alpha, Beta and Delta variants. Sequencing was carried out using CD4+ T cells from blood, cultured in vitro. This chain joins TRBV20-1 and TRBJ2-3, with D unresolved. This TCR derives from a human donor who had recovered from COVID-19. The CDR3 DNA reads TGCAGTGGAAGGGTCCGGGATACGCAGTATTTT. Amino acids: CSGRVRDTQYF.